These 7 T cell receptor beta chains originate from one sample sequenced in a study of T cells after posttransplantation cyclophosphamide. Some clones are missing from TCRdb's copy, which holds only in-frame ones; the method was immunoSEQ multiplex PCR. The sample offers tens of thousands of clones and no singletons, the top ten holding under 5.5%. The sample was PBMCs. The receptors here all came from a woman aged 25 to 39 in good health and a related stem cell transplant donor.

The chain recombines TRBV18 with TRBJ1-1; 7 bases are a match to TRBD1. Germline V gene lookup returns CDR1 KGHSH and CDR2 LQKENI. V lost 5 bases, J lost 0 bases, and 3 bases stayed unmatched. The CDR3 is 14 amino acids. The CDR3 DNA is TGTGCCAGCTCAGGACAGGCCGTGAACACTGAAGCTTTCTTT. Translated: CASSGQAVNTEAFF.

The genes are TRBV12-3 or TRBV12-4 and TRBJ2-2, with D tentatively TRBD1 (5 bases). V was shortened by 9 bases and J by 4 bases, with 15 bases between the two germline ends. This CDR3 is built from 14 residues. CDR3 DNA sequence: TGTGCCAGTAAGACAGTCTTATTCACCGGGGAGCTGTTTTTT. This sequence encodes CASKTVLFTGELFF.

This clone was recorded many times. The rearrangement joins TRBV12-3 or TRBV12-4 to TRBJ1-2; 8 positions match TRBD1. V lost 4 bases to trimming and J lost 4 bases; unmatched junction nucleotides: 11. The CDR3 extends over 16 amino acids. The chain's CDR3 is CASSSVDRVFGYGYTF. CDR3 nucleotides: TGTGCCAGCAGTTCTGTGGACAGGGTATTCGGCTATGGCTACACCTTC.

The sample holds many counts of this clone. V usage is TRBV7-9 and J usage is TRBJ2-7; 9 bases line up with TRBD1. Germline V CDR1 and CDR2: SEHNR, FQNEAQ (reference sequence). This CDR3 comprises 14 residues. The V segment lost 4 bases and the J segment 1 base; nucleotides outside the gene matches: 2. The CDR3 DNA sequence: TGTGCCAGCAGCTGGGGGACAGGGTCCTACGAGCAGTACTTC. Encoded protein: CASSWGTGSYEQYF.

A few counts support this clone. The CDR3: CASSPTALVTEAFF. CDR3 in DNA: TGTGCCAGCAGTCCTACAGCTTTGGTCACTGAAGCTTTCTTT. This chain links TRBV6-6 with TRBJ1-1, with D unresolved. V was clipped by 5 bases and J by 4 bases, with 14 bases between them. In germline, CDR1 is MNHNY, CDR2 SVGAGI (reference sequence). This CDR3 has 14 residues.

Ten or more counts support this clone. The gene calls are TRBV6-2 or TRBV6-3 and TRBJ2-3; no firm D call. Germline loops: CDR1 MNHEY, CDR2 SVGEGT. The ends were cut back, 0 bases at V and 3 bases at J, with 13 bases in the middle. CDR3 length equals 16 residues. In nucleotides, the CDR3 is TGTGCCAGCAGTTACTCGAGGCTAGTTGAGACAGATACGCAGTATTTT. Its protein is CASSYSRLVETDTQYF.

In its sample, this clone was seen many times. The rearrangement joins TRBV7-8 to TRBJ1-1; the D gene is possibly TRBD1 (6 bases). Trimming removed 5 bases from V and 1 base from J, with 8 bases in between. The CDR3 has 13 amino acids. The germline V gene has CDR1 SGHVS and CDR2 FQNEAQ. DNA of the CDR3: TGTGCCAGCAGCAAGGACAGGAACACTGAAGCTTTCTTT. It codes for CASSKDRNTEAFF.